This T cell receptor (beta chain) appears in the sequencing data of a study of long-term antiretroviral therapy in people with HIV (dated by TCRdb to between 2021 and 2022). For context, the study as a whole: Collection of the earliest samples took place about a decade ahead of the 2015 WHO recommendation for immediate ART, at a time when ART was typically delayed until CD4 counts fell. A retrospective serial study tested whether ART initiation and durable HIV suppression were associated with changes in peripheral blood TRB repertoire composition and diversity. A total of 150 to 200 cryopreserved PBMC samples came from around 30 adults with confirmed HIV infection and were collected serially over a mean of roughly 6 years (range 1-12). Eleven of the 30 participants with HIV were female. No cross-contamination during QIAcube processing turned up in test extractions that ran a monoclonal T-cell line alongside some 34 polyclonal samples.

The immunoSEQ hsTCRB v3.0 assay was used at survey level resolution to sequence the TRB variable region. A depth of roughly 35,000-55,000 T-cell genomes per sample was targeted for TRB sequencing. Pooled TRB libraries were sequenced on an Illumina MiSeq with a v3 150-cycle kit. Concerning the study's data processing: Repertoire analysis ran in R within a reproducible Nextflow workflow covering QC, data transformation and analysis. LymphoSeq2, an R package for exploring AIRR-Seq data, was used to implement the custom analyses. A handful of samples yielding fewer than 5000 total TRB sequences were excluded, leaving 150 to 200 analyzed HIV repertoires. Among the 170 to 200 HIV repertoires that were kept, almost 60 were collected before ART initiation and roughly 130 were collected after ART initiation. Repertoires were downsampled to 5000 TRB nucleotide sequences, with summary statistics averaged over 100 downsampling iterations. Only TRB sequences with CDR3 regions of at least seven amino acids were retained for analysis. Diversity was assessed using a clonality score derived from Shannon entropy and using the Gini coefficient. In the repertoire networks, any two of the top 5000 CDR3 amino acid sequences were linked whenever the two sequences differed by an edit distance of one. GLIPH2 predicted antigen specificity groups and MHC restriction for TRB CDR3 amino acid sequences. To flag known CMV, EBV, HIV or tissue antigen associations, CDR3 amino acid sequences were matched against VDJdb and McPAS-TCR. Pre-ART, post-ART and control groups were compared with Wilcoxon signed-rank tests and Holm-Bonferroni correction. This immuneACCESS table, as held by TCRdb, lists in-frame sequences with V and J called but not all clones. Of the missing ones, under half trace to an unresolved V gene in checked studies; the others have no known cause. The D gene and trimming were derived from the DNA, and the V and J assignments and clone size from that table. The sample includes about 33,000 clones, with approximately 96% observed a single time. The ten most abundant clones make up around 2% of the sample.

As concerns this clone: Its antigen is currently not known. Per-nucleotide qualities are absent, and no much larger clonotype sits a single base away.

The full study reports these points: Inferences about post-ART repertoire changes were limited because no data were available on ART adherence, viral resistance or therapy changes. Expanded TRB clones identified before ART initiation dominated the repertoire at all time points, although this dominance fluctuated and declined in many PLHIV after ART. The samples span the years 2004 to 2017, and the ART regimens used may be less effective than current regimens. HIV repertoires had narrower CDR3 length ranges than controls, and the network structure suggested an antigen-experienced repertoire that shifted only slightly toward naive after ART. Owing to limited PBMC availability, only the TCR beta chain was sequenced, without alpha chain pairing. Starting ART was linked to a significant rise in TRB diversity, yet even with long-term ART the diversity remained significantly lower than in transplant donor controls. Because pre-ART samples had limited cell numbers, unsorted PBMC were profiled rather than sorted CD4+ and CD8+ T cells.

Participants were included only if at least one PBMC sample before ART initiation and at least two post-ART samples were available. All participants with HIV were treated in the United States of America. Cryopreserved samples of about 0.9-11 million PBMC were thawed and washed before DNA extraction. At the time of the earliest PBMC sample, participants with HIV were aged between about 23 and 54 years. PBMC samples were contributed by each participant from 1-4 timepoints before ART initiation and 2-8 timepoints after ART initiation, with a median of 7 samples. For every participant, serial HIV viral load, CD4+ T-cell count, ART history and demographic data were obtained. Genomic DNA was extracted from unsorted PBMC with a Qiagen kit on a QIAcube, with processing performed in batches of 12 samples. Reading from cysteine to phenylalanine, the CDR3 counts 15 amino acids. The kept DNA is CDR3 alone, 45 bases in frame from the first base. The V and J ends are trimmed by 5 bases and 6 bases, leaving 17 bases between them. CDR1 and CDR2 (SGHVS, FNYEAQ) derive from the germline V gene.

This sequence uses TRBV7-6 and TRBJ2-1; the D segment may tentatively be TRBD1 or TRBD2, each giving 5 matched bases. Sequencing was performed on unsorted PBMCs, taken approximately 6.8 years after starting antiretroviral therapy. This TCR was sampled from a man aged 25-45 years with HIV. The CDR3 region has the sequence CASSPPGTSVNEQFF. The nucleotide sequence is given as TGTGCCAGCAGCCCCCCGGGGACCTCCGTCAATGAGCAGTTCTTC.